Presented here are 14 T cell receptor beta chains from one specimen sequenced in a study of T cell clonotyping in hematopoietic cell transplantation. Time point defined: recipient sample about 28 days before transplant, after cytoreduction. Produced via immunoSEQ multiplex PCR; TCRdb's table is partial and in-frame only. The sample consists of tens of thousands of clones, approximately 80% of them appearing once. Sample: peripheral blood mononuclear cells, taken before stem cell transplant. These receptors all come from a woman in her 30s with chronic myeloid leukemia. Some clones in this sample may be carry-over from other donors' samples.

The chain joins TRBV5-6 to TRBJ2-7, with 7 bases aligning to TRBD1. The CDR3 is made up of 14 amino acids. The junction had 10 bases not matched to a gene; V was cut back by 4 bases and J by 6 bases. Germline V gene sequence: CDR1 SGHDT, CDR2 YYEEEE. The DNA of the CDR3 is TGTGCCAGCAGCCCGGGACAGAGAGACTCCGAGCAGTACGTC. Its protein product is CASSPGQRDSEQYV.

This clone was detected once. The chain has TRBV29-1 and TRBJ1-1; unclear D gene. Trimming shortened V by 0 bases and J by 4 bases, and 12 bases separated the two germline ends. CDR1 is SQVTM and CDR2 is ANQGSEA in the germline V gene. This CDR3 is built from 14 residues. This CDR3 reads CSVEDQSGFTEAFF. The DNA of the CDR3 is TGCAGCGTTGAAGATCAAAGCGGCTTCACTGAAGCTTTCTTT.

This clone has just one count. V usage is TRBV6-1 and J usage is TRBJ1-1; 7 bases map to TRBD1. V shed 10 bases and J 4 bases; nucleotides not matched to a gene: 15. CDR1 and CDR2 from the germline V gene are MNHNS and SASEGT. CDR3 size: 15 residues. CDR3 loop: CATKTGTVRSTEAFF. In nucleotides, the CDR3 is TGTGCCACTAAGACAGGGACGGTGCGAAGCACTGAAGCTTTCTTT.

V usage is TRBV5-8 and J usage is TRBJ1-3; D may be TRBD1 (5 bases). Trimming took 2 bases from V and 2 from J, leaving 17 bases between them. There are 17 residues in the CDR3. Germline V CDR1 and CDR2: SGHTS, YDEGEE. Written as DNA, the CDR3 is TGTGCCAGCAGCTTTTCCCGATCGACAGTAACTGGAAACACCATATATTTT. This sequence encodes CASSFSRSTVTGNTIYF.

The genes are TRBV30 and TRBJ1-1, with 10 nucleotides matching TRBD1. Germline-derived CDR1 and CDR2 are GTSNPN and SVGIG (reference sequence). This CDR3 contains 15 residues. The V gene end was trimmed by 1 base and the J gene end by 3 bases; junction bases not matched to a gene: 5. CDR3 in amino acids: CAWSGRQGAYTEAFF. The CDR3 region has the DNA TGTGCCTGGAGTGGCCGACAGGGGGCGTACACTGAAGCTTTCTTT.

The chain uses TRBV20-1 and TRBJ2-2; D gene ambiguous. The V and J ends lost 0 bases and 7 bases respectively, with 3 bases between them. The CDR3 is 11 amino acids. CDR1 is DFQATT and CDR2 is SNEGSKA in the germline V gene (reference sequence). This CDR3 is CSAREGGELFF. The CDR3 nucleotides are TGCAGTGCTAGAGAAGGCGGGGAGCTGTTTTTT.

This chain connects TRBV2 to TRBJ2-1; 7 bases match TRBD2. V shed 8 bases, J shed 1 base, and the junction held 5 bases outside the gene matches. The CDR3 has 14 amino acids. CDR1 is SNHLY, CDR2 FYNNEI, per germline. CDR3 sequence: CASGGEGSYNEQFF. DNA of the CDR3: TGTGCCAGCGGGGGGGAGGGGTCCTACAATGAGCAGTTCTTC.

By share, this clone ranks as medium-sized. CDR3: CASSIGGPPRNTIYF. The CDR3 DNA follows: TGTGCCAGCAGCATAGGGGGCCCTCCACGGAACACCATATATTTT. The rearrangement uses TRBV7-6 and TRBJ1-3; TRBD1 matches at 7 bases. CDR3 length equals 15 residues. V lost 5 bases and J lost 7; bases outside the gene matches: 11. CDR1 is SGHVS and CDR2 is FNYEAQ in the germline V gene.

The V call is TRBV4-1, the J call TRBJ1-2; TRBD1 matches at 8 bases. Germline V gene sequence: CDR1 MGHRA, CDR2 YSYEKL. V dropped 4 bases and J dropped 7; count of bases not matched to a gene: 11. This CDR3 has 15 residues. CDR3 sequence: CASSLSRTGWFGYTF. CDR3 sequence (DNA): TGCGCCAGCAGCCTCAGTCGGACAGGGTGGTTTGGCTACACCTTC.

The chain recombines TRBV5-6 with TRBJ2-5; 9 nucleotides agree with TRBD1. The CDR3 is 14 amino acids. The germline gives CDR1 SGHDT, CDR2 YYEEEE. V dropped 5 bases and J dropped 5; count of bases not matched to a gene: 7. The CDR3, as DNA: TGTGCCAGCAGTTTAACAGGGGGCGGCGAGACCCAGTACTTC. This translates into CASSLTGGGETQYF.

CDR3 sequence: CASSFGRTGNNEQFF. CDR3 bases: TGTGCCAGCAGTTTTGGCCGGACAGGGAACAATGAGCAGTTCTTC. The chain is built from TRBV28 and TRBJ2-1, with 8 nucleotides matching TRBD1. Germline lookup yields CDR1 MDHEN and CDR2 SYDVKM. The V segment lost 3 bases and the J segment 5 bases; nucleotides outside the gene matches: 6. The CDR3 consists of 15 residues.

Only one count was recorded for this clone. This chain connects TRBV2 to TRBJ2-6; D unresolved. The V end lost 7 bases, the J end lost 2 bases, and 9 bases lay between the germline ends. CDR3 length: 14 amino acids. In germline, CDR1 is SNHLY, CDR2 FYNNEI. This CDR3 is CASKAGAGANVLTF. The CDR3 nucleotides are TGTGCCAGCAAAGCAGGAGCTGGGGCCAACGTCCTGACTTTC.

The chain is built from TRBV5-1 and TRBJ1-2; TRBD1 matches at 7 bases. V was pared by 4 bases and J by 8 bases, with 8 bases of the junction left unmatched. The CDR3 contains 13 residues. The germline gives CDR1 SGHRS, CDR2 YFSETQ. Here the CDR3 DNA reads TGCGCCAGCAGCGTAAGGACAGGCGGGGGCTACACCTTC. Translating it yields CASSVRTGGGYTF.

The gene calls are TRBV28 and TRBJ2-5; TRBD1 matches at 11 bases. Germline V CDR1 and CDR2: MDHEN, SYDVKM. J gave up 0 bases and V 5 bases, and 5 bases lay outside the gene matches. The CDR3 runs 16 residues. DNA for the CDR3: TGTGCCAGCAGTCCGAGGACAGGGGGCAACCAAGAGACCCAGTACTTC. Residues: CASSPRTGGNQETQYF. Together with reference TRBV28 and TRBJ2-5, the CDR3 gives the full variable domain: DVKVTQSSRYLVKRTGEKVFLECVQDMDHENMFWYRQDPGLGLRLIYFSYDVKMKEKGDIPEGYSVSREKKERFSLILESASTNQTSMYLCASSPRTGGNQETQYFGPGTRLLVL.